The clone carrying this TCR beta chain was seen at least ten times. J lost 0 bases, V lost 4 bases, and 3 bases had no gene match. From germline, CDR1 is DFQATT and CDR2 SNEGSKA (reference sequence). The CDR3 covers 14 residues. The data are from a study of neurological immune-mediated disorders. In TCRdb, the 5' RACE reads were re-called with MiXCR into one record per CDR3 protein. The sample shows 60,000 to 85,000 distinct CDR3 sequences, around 5.2% of them seen only once. The receptor was derived from a man younger than 35 with multiple sclerosis. The specimen was PBMCs. The rearrangement joins TRBV20-1 to TRBJ2-3; 8 bases are a match to TRBD1. The CDR3 reads CSATWTGSTDTQYF. As DNA, the CDR3 is TGCAGTGCTACATGGACAGGGAGCACAGATACGCAGTATTTT.